The present T cell receptor (beta chain) was sequenced within a study of PD-1 blockade in mismatch repair-deficient tumors. The germline V gene has CDR1 SGHVS and CDR2 FQNEAQ. This CDR3 has 13 amino acids. The V end was cut by 5 bases, the J end by 5 bases, with 12 bases between. Measured with immunoSEQ multiplex PCR; TCRdb has only the in-frame clones, and not every one. This sample has about 67,000 clones, with approximately 78% found just once. This chain links TRBV7-8 with TRBJ1-1; D is unclear. The sequenced sample was peripheral blood, obtained 2 weeks after starting pembrolizumab. The origin of this receptor is an adult with mismatch repair-deficient cancer. The CDR3 sequence: CASSNYRGTEAFF. The CDR3 region has the DNA TGTGCCAGCAGCAACTACCGAGGAACTGAAGCTTTCTTT.